This T cell receptor (beta chain) stems from a study of cytomegalovirus exposure and HLA in healthy donors. For this clone: No antigen is known for it.

This CDR3 region has 16 residues. Study-wide results and limits: Based on reports, TCR beta sequences accurately predicted HLA-A and HLA-B alleles for most subjects.

The PCR had 60 Vbeta and 13 Jbeta primers. Sequenced by immunoSEQ multiplex PCR; TCRdb stores in-frame clones only, minus some. The table lists fewer than 100,000 clones. The material sequenced was PBMCs. The J gene is TRBJ1-1, the V gene TRBV21-1; the table's TRBD1 call for D was not verified on the DNA. TRBV21-1 is assigned pseudogene status. The sequence was collected from a man in his late teens or twenties in good health and CMV-seropositive. The CDR3 reads CASSPFPGQANTEAFF. DNA for the CDR3: TGTGCCAGCAGCCCCTTTCCAGGACAGGCGAACACTGAAGCTTTCTTT.